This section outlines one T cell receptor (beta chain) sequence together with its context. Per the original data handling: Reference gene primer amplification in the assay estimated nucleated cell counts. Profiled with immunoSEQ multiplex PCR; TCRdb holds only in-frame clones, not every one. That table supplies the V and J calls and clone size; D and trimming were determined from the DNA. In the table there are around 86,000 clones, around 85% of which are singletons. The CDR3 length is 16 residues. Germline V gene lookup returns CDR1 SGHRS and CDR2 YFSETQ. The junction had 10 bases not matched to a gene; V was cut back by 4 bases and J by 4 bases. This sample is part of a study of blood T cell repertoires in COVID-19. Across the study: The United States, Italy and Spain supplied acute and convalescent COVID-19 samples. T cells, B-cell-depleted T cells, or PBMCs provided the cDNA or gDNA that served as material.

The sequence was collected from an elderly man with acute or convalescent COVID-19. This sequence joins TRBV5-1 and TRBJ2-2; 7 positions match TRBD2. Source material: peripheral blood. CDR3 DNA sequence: TGCGCCAGCAGCCCCGGTGGGGGAGGGGTCACCGGGGAGCTGTTTTTT. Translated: CASSPGGGGVTGELFF.